The 5 T cell receptor beta chains listed next were all sequenced from one sample in a study of tumor and adjacent non-tumor tissue in lung cancer. A modified ARM-PCR protocol with three rounds of nested PCR amplified TCRbeta. In TCRdb, the multiplex PCR reads were re-called with MiXCR into one record per CDR3 protein. The repertoire has about 66,000 distinct CDR3 sequences, 73% of them found once; the top ten carry 28%. No cell sorting was done before RNA was extracted from the tissue. The specimen was lung tumor tissue. Receptor source: a man aged 55 to 69 with non-small cell lung cancer.

With regard to this clonotype: A read error may produce the germline difference seen at one junction end. The chain uses TRBV11-1 and TRBJ2-5, with 8 bases aligning to TRBD2. Germline V gives CDR1 SGHAT, CDR2 FQDESV (reference sequence). This CDR3 has 14 amino acids. CDR3 loop: CVSSLAGLVETQYF. The CDR3 DNA follows: TGCGTCAGCAGCTTAGCGGGACTAGTGGAGACCCAGTACTTC.

About this clonotype itself: The conserved phenylalanine or tryptophan normally closing the CDR3 is absent here, so this likely arose from a read error. It is unclear where the CDR3 begins or ends on the DNA, so no DNA is shown, and the CDR3 is as TCRdb lists it. The rearrangement links TRBV20-1 to TRBJ2-3; the D call TRBD1 from the table was never checked on the DNA. CDR1 and CDR2 (germline): DFQATT, SNEGSKA (reference sequence). Including both end residues, the CDR3 is 15 amino acids long. CDR3 sequence: CSAEPHQSATDTQYV.

This clonotype was detected only a few times. This rearrangement joins TRBV28 to TRBJ1-1; the D is unclear. V lost 5 bases and J 3 bases, leaving 7 bases between the germline ends. The CDR3 totals 12 residues. Germline assignment: CDR1 MDHEN and CDR2 SYDVKM. The CDR3 here is CASSLLYTEAFF. CDR3 nucleotides: TGTGCCAGCAGTCTCTTATACACTGAAGCTTTCTTT.

Points on this clonotype: This may come from a read error, since a much larger clone is one base off. The genes are TRBV11-2 and TRBJ1-5; the D is unclear. The length of the CDR3 is 12 residues. Trimming took off 5 bases at V and 10 bases at J, with 12 bases between the two ends. Germline CDR1 is SGHAT and CDR2 is FQNNGV. CDR3 DNA sequence: TGTGCCAGCAGCCACGATTCTCACCCCCAGCATTTT. Translation gives CASSHDSHPQHF. Looking up the rest from reference TRBV11-2 and TRBJ1-5 gives the full variable domain: EAGVAQSPRYKIIEKRQSVAFWCNPISGHATLYWYQQILGQGPKLLIQFQNNGVVDDSQLPKDRFSAERLKGVDSTLKIQPAKLEDSAVYLCASSHDSHPQHFGDGTRLSIL.

By sample share, this clonotype is medium-sized. In nucleotides, the CDR3 is TGTGCCAGCGCAGGGGGCGAGGATACGCAGTATTTT. This translates into CASAGGEDTQYF. The rearrangement uses TRBV11-1 and TRBJ2-3; 8 bases align to TRBD1. The CDR3 length is 12 residues. V was pared by 8 bases and J by 6 bases, with 4 bases of the junction left unmatched. The germline V gene has CDR1 SGHAT and CDR2 FQDESV (reference sequence).